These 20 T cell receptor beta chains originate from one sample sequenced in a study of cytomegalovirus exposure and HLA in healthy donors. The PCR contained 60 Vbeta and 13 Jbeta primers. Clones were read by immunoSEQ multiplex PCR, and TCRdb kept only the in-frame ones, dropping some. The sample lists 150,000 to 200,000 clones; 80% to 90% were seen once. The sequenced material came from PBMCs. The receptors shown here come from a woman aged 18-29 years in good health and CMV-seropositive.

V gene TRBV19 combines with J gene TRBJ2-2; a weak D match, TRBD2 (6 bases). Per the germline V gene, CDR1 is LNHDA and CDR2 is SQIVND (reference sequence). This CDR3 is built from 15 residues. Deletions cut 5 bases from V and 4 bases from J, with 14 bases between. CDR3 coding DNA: TGTGCCAGTAGTTGGAGTTTCGGGAGCACCGGGGAGCTGTTTTTT. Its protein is CASSWSFGSTGELFF.

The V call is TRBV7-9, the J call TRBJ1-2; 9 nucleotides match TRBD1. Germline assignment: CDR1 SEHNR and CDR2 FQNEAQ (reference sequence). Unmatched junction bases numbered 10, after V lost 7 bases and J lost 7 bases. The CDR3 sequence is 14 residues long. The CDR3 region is CASNSGTGLSGYTF. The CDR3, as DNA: TGTGCCAGCAACTCGGGGACAGGGTTGAGTGGCTACACCTTC. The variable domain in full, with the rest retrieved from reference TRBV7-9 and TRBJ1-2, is DTGVSQNPRHKITKRGQNVTFRCDPISEHNRLYWYRQTLGQGPEFLTYFQNEAQLEKSRLLSDRFSAERPKGSFSTLEIQRTEQGDSAMYLCASNSGTGLSGYTFGSGTRLTVV.

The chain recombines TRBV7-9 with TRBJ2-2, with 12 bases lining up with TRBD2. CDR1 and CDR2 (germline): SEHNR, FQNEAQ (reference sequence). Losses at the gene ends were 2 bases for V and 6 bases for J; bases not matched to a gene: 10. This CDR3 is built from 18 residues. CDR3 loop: CASSLLGPGLAGAGELFF. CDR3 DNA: TGTGCCAGCAGCTTATTAGGACCGGGACTAGCGGGCGCCGGGGAGCTGTTTTTT.

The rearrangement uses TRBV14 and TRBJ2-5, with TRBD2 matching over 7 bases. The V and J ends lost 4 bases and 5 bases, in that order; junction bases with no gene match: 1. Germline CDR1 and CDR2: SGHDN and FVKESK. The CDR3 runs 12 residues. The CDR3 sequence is CASSRSGETQYF. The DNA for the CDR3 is TGTGCCAGCAGCCGTAGCGGGGAGACCCAGTACTTC.

The CDR3 DNA reads TGTGCCAGTAGTATTAATAGTGACACTGAAGCTTTCTTT. This encodes CASSINSDTEAFF. This chain joins TRBV19 and TRBJ1-1; D is ambiguous. Per the germline V gene, CDR1 is LNHDA and CDR2 is SQIVND (reference sequence). The CDR3 consists of 13 residues. V lost 3 bases to trimming and J lost 3 bases, with 8 bases between them.

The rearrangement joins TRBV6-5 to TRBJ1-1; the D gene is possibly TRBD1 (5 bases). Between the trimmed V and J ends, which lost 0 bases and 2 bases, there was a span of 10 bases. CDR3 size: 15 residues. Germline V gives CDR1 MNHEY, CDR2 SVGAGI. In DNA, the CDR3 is TGTGCCAGCAGTTACTCCGGGCAGGGTAACACTGAAGCTTTCTTT. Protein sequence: CASSYSGQGNTEAFF.

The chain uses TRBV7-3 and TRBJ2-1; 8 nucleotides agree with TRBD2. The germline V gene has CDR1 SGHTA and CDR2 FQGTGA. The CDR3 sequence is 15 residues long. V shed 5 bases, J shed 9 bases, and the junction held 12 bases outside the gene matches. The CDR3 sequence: CASSPGGMGRGEQFF. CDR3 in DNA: TGTGCCAGCAGCCCGGGGGGGATGGGAAGGGGTGAGCAGTTCTTC.

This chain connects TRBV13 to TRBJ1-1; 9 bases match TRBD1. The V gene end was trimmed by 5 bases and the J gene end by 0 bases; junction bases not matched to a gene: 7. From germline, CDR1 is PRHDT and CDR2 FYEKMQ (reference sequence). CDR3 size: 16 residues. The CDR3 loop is CASSPGQGLMNTEAFF. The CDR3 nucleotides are TGTGCCAGCAGCCCGGGACAGGGATTAATGAACACTGAAGCTTTCTTT.

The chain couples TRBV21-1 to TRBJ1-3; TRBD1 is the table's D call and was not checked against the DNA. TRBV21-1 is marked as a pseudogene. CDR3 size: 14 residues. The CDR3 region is CASSPDRGGNTIYF. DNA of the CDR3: TGTGCCAGCAGCCCTGACAGGGGTGGAAACACCATATATTTT.

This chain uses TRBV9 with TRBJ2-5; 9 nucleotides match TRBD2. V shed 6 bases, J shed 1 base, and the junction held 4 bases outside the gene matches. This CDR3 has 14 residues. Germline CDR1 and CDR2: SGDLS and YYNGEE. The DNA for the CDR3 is TGTGCCAGCACCGCGGGGGGGGGCCAAGAGACCCAGTACTTC. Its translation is CASTAGGGQETQYF. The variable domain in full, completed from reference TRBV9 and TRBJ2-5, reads DSGVTQTPKHLITATGQRVTLRCSPRSGDLSVYWYQQSLDQGLQFLIQYYNGEERAKGNILERFSAQQFPDLHSELNLSSLELGDSALYFCASTAGGGQETQYFGPGTRLLVL.

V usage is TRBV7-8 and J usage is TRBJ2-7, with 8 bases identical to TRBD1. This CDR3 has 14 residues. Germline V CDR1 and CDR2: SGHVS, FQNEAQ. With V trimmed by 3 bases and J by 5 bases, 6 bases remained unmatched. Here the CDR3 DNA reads TGTGCCAGCAGCTTTGAACAGGGGGTCCACGAGCAGTACTTC. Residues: CASSFEQGVHEQYF.

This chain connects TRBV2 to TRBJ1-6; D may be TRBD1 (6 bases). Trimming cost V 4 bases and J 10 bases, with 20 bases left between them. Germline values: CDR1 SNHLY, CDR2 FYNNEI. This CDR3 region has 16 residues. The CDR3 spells CASSAGQSGPWSPLHF. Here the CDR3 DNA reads TGTGCCAGCAGTGCCGGACAGTCAGGTCCTTGGTCACCCCTCCACTTT. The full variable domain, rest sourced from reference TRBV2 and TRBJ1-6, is EPEVTQTPSHQVTQMGQEVILRCVPISNHLYFYWYRQILGQKVEFLVSFYNNEISEKSEIFDDQFSVERPDGSNFTLKIRSTKLEDSAMYFCASSAGQSGPWSPLHFGNGTRLTVT.

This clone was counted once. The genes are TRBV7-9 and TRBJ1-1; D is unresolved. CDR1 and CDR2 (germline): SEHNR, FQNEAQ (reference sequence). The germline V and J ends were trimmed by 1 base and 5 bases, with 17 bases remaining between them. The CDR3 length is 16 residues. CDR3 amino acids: CASSLGGSIPNTEAFF. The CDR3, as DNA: TGTGCCAGCAGCTTAGGAGGCAGTATCCCGAATACTGAAGCTTTCTTT. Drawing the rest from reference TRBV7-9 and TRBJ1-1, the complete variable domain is DTGVSQNPRHKITKRGQNVTFRCDPISEHNRLYWYRQTLGQGPEFLTYFQNEAQLEKSRLLSDRFSAERPKGSFSTLEIQRTEQGDSAMYLCASSLGGSIPNTEAFFGQGTRLTVV.

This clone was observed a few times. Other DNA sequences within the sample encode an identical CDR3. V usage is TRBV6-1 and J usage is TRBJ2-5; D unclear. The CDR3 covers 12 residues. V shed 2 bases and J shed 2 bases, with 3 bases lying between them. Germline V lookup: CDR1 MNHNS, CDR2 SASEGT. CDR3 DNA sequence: TGTGCCAGCAGTGAACGGCAAGAGACCCAGTACTTC. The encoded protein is CASSERQETQYF.

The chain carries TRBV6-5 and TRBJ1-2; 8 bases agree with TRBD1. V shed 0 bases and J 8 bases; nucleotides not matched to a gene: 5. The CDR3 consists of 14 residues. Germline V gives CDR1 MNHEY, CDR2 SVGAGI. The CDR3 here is CASSYSPQGGGYTF. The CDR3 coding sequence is TGTGCCAGCAGTTACTCGCCACAGGGGGGCGGCTACACCTTC.

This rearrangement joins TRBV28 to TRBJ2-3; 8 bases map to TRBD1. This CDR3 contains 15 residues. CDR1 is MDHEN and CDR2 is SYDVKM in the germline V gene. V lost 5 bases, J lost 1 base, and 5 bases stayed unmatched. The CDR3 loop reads CASSQGAGGTDTQYF. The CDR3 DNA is TGTGCCAGCAGTCAGGGGGCGGGTGGCACAGATACGCAGTATTTT.

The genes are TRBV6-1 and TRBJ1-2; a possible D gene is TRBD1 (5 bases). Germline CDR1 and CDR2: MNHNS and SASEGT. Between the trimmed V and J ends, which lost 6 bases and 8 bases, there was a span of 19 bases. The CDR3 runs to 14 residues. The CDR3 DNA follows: TGTGCCAGCAGCCCCGACAGCGTAGGTCGCGGCTACACCTTC. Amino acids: CASSPDSVGRGYTF.

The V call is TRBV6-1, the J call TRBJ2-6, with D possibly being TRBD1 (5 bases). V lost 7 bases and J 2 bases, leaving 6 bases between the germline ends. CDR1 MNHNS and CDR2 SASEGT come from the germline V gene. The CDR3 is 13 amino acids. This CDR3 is CASKGPGANVLTF. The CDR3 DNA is TGTGCCAGCAAGGGGCCTGGGGCCAACGTCCTGACTTTC.

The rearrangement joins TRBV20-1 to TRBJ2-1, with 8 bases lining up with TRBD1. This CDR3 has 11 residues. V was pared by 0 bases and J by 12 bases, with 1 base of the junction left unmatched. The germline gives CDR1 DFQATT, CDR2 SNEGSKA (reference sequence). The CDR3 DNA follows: TGCAGTGCTAGAGAGGACAGGGCGCAGTTCTTC. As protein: CSAREDRAQFF.

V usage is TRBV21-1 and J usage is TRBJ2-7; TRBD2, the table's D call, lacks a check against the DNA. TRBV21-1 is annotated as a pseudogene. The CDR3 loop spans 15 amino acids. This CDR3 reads CASKEGRTYSGEQYF. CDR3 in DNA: TGTGCCAGCAAGGAGGGCAGGACCTACTCCGGCGAGCAGTACTTC.